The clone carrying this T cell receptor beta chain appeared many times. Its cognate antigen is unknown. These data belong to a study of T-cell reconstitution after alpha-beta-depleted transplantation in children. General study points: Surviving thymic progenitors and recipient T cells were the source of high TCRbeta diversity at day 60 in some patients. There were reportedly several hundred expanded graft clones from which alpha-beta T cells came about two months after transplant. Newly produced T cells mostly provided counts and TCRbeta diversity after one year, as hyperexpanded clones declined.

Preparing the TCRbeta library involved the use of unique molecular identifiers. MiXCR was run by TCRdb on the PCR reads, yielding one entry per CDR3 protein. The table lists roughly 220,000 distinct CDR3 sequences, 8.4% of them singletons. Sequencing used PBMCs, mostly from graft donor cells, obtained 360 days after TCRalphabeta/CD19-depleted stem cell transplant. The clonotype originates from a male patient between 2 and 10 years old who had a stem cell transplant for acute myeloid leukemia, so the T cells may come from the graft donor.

CDR3 region: CSARLNTGELFF. The CDR3 region has the DNA TGCAGTGCTAGGCTTAACACCGGGGAGCTGTTTTTT. The rearrangement links TRBV20-1 to TRBJ2-2, with D unclear. This CDR3 has 12 residues. In germline, CDR1 is DFQATT, CDR2 SNEGSKA (reference sequence). Trimming cost V 3 bases and J 2 bases, with 4 bases left between them.